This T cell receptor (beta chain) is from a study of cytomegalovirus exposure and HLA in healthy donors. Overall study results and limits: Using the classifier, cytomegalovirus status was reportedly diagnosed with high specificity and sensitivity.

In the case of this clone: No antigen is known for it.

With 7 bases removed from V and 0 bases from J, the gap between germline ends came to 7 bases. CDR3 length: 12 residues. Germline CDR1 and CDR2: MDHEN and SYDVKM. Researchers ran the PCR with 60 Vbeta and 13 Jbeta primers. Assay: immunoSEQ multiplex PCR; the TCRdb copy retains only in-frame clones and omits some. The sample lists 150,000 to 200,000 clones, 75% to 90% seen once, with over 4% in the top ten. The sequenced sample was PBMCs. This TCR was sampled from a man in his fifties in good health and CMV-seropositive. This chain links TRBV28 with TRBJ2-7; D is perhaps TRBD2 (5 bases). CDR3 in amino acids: CASTGNSYEQYF. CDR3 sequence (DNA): TGTGCCAGCACCGGGAACTCCTACGAGCAGTACTTC.